The rows below give T cell receptor beta chains drawn from one sample of a study of shared clonotypes between healthy human individuals. The table came from immunoSEQ multiplex PCR; TCRdb's copy has only in-frame clones and leaves some out. The data hold 2,500,000 or so clones, with roughly 92% observed a single time. What was sequenced was naive CD4+ T cells from PBMCs. Receptor source: a man between 18 and 35 years old in good health. Some clones in this sample may be carry-over from other donors' samples. Each CDR3 is given with its conserved first and last residue. D genes are given only for firm matches. Clone size is shown for a subset of rows, as once, few, many or a class of expanded clone.

>TRBD1|-|TRBJ1-2|TRBV28
TGTGCCAGCAGGATACAGGGGGCCGGTGGCTACACCTTC
CASRIQGAGGYTF
>TRBD2|-|TRBJ2-1|TRBV10-3
TGTGCCATCAGAACTAGCGGAGGGGATGAGCAGTTCTTC
CAIRTSGGDEQFF
>-|-|TRBJ2-1|TRBV28
TGTGCCAGCAGGGGATCGGGAGTCCCTGAGCAGTTCTTC
CASRGSGVPEQFF
>-|-|TRBJ1-4|TRBV15
TGTGCCACCAGCAGAGCCCGACGGGCAAATGAAAAACTGTTTTTT
CATSRARRANEKLFF
>-|-|TRBJ1-1|TRBV5-8
TGTGCCAGCAGGGAGCGTCTTCAAGGACCTAATACTGAAGCTTTCTTT
CASRERLQGPNTEAFF
>-|-|TRBJ1-2|TRBV28
TGTGCCAGCAGTTTACTGGTGCACCTCTATGGCTACACCTTC
CASSLLVHLYGYTF
>TRBD1|-|TRBJ2-7|TRBV29-1
TGCAGCGTTGATGTCAGGGGGTCCTACGAGCAGTACTTC
CSVDVRGSYEQYF
>-|-|TRBJ2-1|TRBV7-2
TGTGCCAGCAGCCACCCCCCGGTAGCGGACAATGAGCAGTTCTTC
CASSHPPVADNEQFF
>-|-|TRBJ2-5|TRBV5-1
TGCGCCAGCAGCGTGGAAGAAGAGACCCAGTACTTC
CASSVEEETQYF
>TRBD1|-|TRBJ2-1|TRBV28
TGTGCCAGCGTCGAGGGCAGGGGGCGAGAGCAGTTCTTC
CASVEGRGREQFF
>-|-|TRBJ2-1|TRBV10-3
TGTGCCATCAGTGAGACAGTGCCGGCCTACAATGAGCAGTTCTTC
CAISETVPAYNEQFF
>TRBD2|once|TRBJ2-2|TRBV19
TGTGCCAGTAGTATCAGGGCGGGAGCCCCTGACGCCGGGGAGCTGTTTTTT
CASSIRAGAPDAGELFF
>-|-|TRBJ2-7|TRBV28
TGTGCCAGCAGAATCGGAAGGACCGAAATCTACGAGCAGTACTTC
CASRIGRTEIYEQYF
>-|-|TRBJ2-2|TRBV5-4
TGTGCCAGCAGCTTGGTTCGTGGAAGCGCCCTTACCGGGGAGCTGTTTTTT
CASSLVRGSALTGELFF
>-|-|TRBJ2-1|TRBV7-3
TGTGCCAGCAGCCCCGTCGGCAGGGACAATGAGCAGTTCTTC
CASSPVGRDNEQFF
>-|-|TRBJ2-7|TRBV5-1
TGCGCCAGCAGCCCGACCTTAGCGACAGCACCGCACTACGAGCAGTACTTC
CASSPTLATAPHYEQYF
>TRBD1|-|TRBJ2-1|TRBV7-3
TGTGCCAGCAGCTTAGTGACAGGGTCCTACAATGAGCAGTTCTTC
CASSLVTGSYNEQFF
>-|-|TRBJ1-5|TRBV30
TGTGCCTGGAGTGGGGGGGGCAATCAGCCCCAGCATTTT
CAWSGGGNQPQHF
>-|-|TRBJ2-1|TRBV27
TGTGCCAGCAGTTTGGGTTACAGGGCCGAATACAATGAGCAGTTCTTC
CASSLGYRAEYNEQFF
>-|-|TRBJ2-7|TRBV5-1
TGCGCCAGCAGCTTCCGGGCAGGGACCTACGAGCAGTACTTC
CASSFRAGTYEQYF
>-|-|TRBJ2-3|TRBV18
TGTGCCAGCTCACCGGAGACAGATACGCAGTATTTT
CASSPETDTQYF
>TRBD1|-|TRBJ1-2|TRBV11-2
TGTGCCAGCAGCCGTCCCGGGACAGGGGTTACGGGCTACACCTTC
CASSRPGTGVTGYTF
>-|-|TRBJ1-1|TRBV12-2
TGTGCAAGCCACTGTGGGGGAGCCGGTGAAGCTTTCTTT
CASHCGGAGEAFF
>TRBD1|-|TRBJ1-6|TRBV5-1
TGCGCCAGCAGTTCCGGGACAGGGAATTCACCCCTCCACTTT
CASSSGTGNSPLHF
>TRBD1|-|TRBJ2-3|TRBV4-3
TGCGCCAGCAGCCAAGTCGGACAGGGTGCCCCCACAGATACGCAGTATTTT
CASSQVGQGAPTDTQYF
>-|once|TRBJ1-1|TRBV6-1
TGTGCCAGCAGCGCCAGGGTTAACACTGAAGCTTTCTTT
CASSARVNTEAFF
>-|once|TRBJ2-5|TRBV9
TGTGCCAGCAGCGTCAGAGGGGGACAACCGGTAGAGACCCAGTACTTC
CASSVRGGQPVETQYF